Reported below is one T cell receptor (beta chain). The antigen is undetermined. Using unique molecular identifiers, the investigators prepared the TCRbeta library. TCRdb redid the calling of the PCR reads with MiXCR, one entry per CDR3 protein. The profile shows about 250,000 distinct CDR3 sequences, roughly 25% of them singletons. The sample originates from a study of T-cell reconstitution after alpha-beta-depleted transplantation in children. Study-wide findings and caveats: At the one-year point after transplant, T-cell counts and TCRbeta diversity were found to come mostly from T cells that had been newly produced.

The V gene end was trimmed by 5 bases and the J gene end by 12 bases; junction bases not matched to a gene: 9. Germline CDR1 DFQATT, CDR2 SNEGSKA (reference sequence). CDR3 length: 12 residues. This receptor was identified in a female patient between 2 and 10 years old who had a stem cell transplant for congenital amegakaryocytic thrombocytopenia, so the T cells may come from the graft donor. The sequencing used PBMCs, mostly from graft donor cells, collected 360 days after TCRalphabeta/CD19-depleted stem cell transplant. The chain combines TRBV20-1 with TRBJ2-1, with 8 bases that match TRBD2. DNA for the CDR3: TGCAGTGCTCAGGAAGCGGGGGTGAGGCAGTTCTTC. Its protein is CSAQEAGVRQFF.